One sample yielded the 11 T cell receptor beta chains listed below, sequenced in a study of blood T cell repertoires in COVID-19. The assay was immunoSEQ multiplex PCR, and TCRdb's table has in-frame clones only and misses some. The sample lists under 300,000 clones; 88% were seen once. Sequenced material: peripheral blood. The receptors stem from a middle-aged woman who had recovered from COVID-19.

The rearrangement uses TRBV4-3 and TRBJ2-2; 9 bases map to TRBD2. The J segment lost 1 base and the V segment lost 1 base, leaving 1 base of the junction unmatched. The germline V gene encodes CDR1 LGHNA and CDR2 YSLEER. This CDR3 is 16 amino acids long. CDR3 nucleotide sequence: TGCGCCAGCAGCCAAGGCGGGGGGGTGAACACCGGGGAGCTGTTTTTT. Amino acids: CASSQGGGVNTGELFF.

The chain employs TRBV5-1 and TRBJ2-3; D is ambiguous. With 6 bases removed from V and 5 bases from J, the gap between germline ends came to 16 bases. The CDR3 runs 14 residues. Germline loops: CDR1 SGHRS, CDR2 YFSETQ. CDR3: CASTPSWAEDTQYF. CDR3 coding DNA: TGCGCCAGCACCCCCTCGTGGGCTGAAGATACGCAGTATTTT.

The chain joins TRBV9 to TRBJ2-3, with 10 nucleotides matching TRBD1. The germline V gene has CDR1 SGDLS and CDR2 YYNGEE. The CDR3 runs to 15 residues. J was trimmed by 4 bases and V by 3 bases; bases with no gene match: 5. CDR3 protein: CASSAGQGSADTQYF. The CDR3 DNA reads as TGTGCCAGCAGCGCGGGACAGGGGTCCGCAGATACGCAGTATTTT.

The gene calls are TRBV9 and TRBJ1-1; D not certain. Germline CDR1 SGDLS, CDR2 YYNGEE. V gave up 4 bases and J gave up 1 base, with 11 bases separating them. The CDR3 extends over 14 amino acids. The CDR3 nucleotides are TGTGCCAGCAGCCCCGGCCCGGGGAACACTGAAGCTTTCTTT. Translated, it gives CASSPGPGNTEAFF.

The V and J genes are TRBV30 and TRBJ2-1; D is unclear. CDR3 length: 11 amino acids. Trimming stripped 0 bases from V and 6 bases from J, with 3 bases between. CDR1 and CDR2 (germline): GTSNPN, SVGIG (reference sequence). Here the CDR3 reads CAWSVGNEQFF. CDR3 bases: TGTGCCTGGAGTGTCGGCAATGAGCAGTTCTTC.

The chain combines TRBV11-2 with TRBJ1-2; D remains unclear. This CDR3 spans 17 amino acids. Germline CDR1 reads SGHAT; CDR2 reads FQNNGV. The germline V and J ends were trimmed by 4 bases and 3 bases, with 21 bases remaining between them. CDR3 nucleotide sequence: TGTGCCAGCAGCTCTGAGGGCTTTTTCCCTGGGGACTATGGCTACACCTTC. Translated, it gives CASSSEGFFPGDYGYTF.

V and J are TRBV29-1 and TRBJ2-7, with 7 bases lining up with TRBD1. V gave up 6 bases and J gave up 3 bases; unmatched junction bases: 11. From germline, CDR1 is SQVTM and CDR2 ANQGSEA. The CDR3 extends over 14 amino acids. This CDR3 is CSVEDRHTYYEQYF. The CDR3 DNA reads as TGCAGCGTGGAGGACAGGCACACCTACTACGAGCAGTACTTC.

This chain joins TRBV7-9 and TRBJ2-1, with 14 nucleotides matching TRBD2. V lost 10 bases and J lost 8; bases outside the gene matches: 16. Germline V CDR1 and CDR2: SEHNR, FQNEAQ (reference sequence). The CDR3 covers 17 residues. The CDR3 spells CATGRRLAGGPGHEQFF. CDR3 coding DNA: TGTGCCACCGGCAGGAGACTAGCGGGAGGGCCGGGTCATGAGCAGTTCTTC. Together with reference TRBV7-9 and TRBJ2-1, the CDR3 gives the full variable domain: DTGVSQNPRHKITKRGQNVTFRCDPISEHNRLYWYRQTLGQGPEFLTYFQNEAQLEKSRLLSDRFSAERPKGSFSTLEIQRTEQGDSAMYLCATGRRLAGGPGHEQFFGPGTRLTVL.

The chain carries TRBV5-1 and TRBJ2-3; 8 nucleotides align to TRBD2. Looked up from germline, CDR1 is SGHRS and CDR2 is YFSETQ. This CDR3 comprises 14 residues. The V and J ends lost 3 bases and 7 bases, in that order; junction bases with no gene match: 7. CDR3 bases: TGCGCCAGCAGCTCGCCCGGGGGGGCGAATACGCAGTATTTT. This gives the protein CASSSPGGANTQYF.

CDR3: CASSTRGREGGEQFF. In DNA form, the CDR3 reads TGTGCCAGCAGCACCCGGGGGCGGGAGGGGGGGGAGCAGTTCTTC. This chain links TRBV7-2 with TRBJ2-1; 9 bases agree with TRBD2. Germline CDR1 and CDR2: SGHTA and FQGNSA. V lost 5 bases to trimming and J lost 10 bases; unmatched junction nucleotides: 12. The CDR3 contains 15 residues.

The CDR3 sequence: CASSLLRGNSPLHF. Written as DNA, the CDR3 is TGTGCCAGCAGTTTATTACGGGGGAATTCACCCCTCCACTTT. This chain links TRBV28 with TRBJ1-6, with D possibly matching TRBD1 (5 bases). The CDR3 runs to 14 residues. The V and J ends lost 1 base and 7 bases respectively, with 8 bases between them. Germline V gene lookup returns CDR1 MDHEN and CDR2 SYDVKM.